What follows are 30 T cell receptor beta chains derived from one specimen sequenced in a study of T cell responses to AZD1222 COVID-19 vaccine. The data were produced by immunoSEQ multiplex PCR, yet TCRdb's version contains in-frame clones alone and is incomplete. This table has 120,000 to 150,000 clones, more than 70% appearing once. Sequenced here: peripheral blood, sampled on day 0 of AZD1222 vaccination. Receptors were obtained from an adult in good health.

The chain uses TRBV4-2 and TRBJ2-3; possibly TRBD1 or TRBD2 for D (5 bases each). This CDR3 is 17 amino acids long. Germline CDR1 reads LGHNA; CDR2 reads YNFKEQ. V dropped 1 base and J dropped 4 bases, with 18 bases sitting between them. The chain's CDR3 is CASSQVDRGPVADTQYF. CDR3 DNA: TGTGCCAGCAGCCAAGTCGATCGGGGCCCGGTTGCAGATACGCAGTATTTT.

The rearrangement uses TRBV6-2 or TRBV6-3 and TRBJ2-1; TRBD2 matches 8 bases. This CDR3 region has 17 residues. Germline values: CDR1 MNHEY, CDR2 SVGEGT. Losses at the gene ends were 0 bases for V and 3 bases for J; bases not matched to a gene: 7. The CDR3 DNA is TGTGCCAGCAGTTACTCGCCGGGTAGCGGGATCTACAATGAGCAGTTCTTC. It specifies CASSYSPGSGIYNEQFF.

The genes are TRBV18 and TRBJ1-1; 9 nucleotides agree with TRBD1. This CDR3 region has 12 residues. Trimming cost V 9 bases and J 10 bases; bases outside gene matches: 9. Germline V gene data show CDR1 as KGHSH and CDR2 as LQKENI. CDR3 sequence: CASSRDREGAFF. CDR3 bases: TGTGCCAGTTCCCGGGACAGGGAGGGAGCTTTCTTT.

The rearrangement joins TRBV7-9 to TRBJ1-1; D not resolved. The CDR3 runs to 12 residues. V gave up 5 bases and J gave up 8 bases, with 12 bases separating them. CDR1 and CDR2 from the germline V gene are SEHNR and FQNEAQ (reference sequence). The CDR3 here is CASSPGPSEAFF. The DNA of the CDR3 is TGTGCCAGCAGCCCAGGCCCCTCGGAAGCTTTCTTT.

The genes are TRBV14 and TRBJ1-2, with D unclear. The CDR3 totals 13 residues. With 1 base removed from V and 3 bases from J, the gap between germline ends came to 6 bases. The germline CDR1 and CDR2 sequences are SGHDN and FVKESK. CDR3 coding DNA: TGTGCCAGCAGCCAAGGCAGACACTATGGCTACACCTTC. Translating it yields CASSQGRHYGYTF.

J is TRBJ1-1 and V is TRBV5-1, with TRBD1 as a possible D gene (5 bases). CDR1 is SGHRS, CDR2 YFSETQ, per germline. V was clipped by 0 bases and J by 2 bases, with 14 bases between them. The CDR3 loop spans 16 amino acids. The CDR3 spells CASSLVEAGLNTEAFF. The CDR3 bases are TGCGCCAGCAGCTTGGTAGAGGCAGGGCTAAACACTGAAGCTTTCTTT.

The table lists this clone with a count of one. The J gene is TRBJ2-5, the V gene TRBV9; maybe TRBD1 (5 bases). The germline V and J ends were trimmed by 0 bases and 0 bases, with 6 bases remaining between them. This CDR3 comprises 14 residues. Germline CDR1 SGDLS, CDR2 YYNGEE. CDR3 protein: CASSVGGNQETQYF. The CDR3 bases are TGTGCCAGCAGCGTAGGGGGCAACCAAGAGACCCAGTACTTC.

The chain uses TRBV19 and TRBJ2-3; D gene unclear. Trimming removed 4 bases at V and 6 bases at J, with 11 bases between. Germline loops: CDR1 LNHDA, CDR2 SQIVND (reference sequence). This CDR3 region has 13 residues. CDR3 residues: CASSSRPRDTQYF. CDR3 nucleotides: TGTGCCAGTAGTAGTAGGCCGCGCGATACGCAGTATTTT.

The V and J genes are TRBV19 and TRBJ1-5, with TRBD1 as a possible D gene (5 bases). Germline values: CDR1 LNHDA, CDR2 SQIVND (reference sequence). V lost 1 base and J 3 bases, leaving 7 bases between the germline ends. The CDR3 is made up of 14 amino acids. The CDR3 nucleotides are TGTGCCAGTAGTATAGTGGGGACCAATCAGCCCCAGCATTTT. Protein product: CASSIVGTNQPQHF. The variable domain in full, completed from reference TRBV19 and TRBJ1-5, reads DGGITQSPKYLFRKEGQNVTLSCEQNLNHDAMYWYRQDPGQGLRLIYYSQIVNDFQKGDIAEGYSVSREKKESFPLTVTSAQKNPTAFYLCASSIVGTNQPQHFGDGTRLSIL.

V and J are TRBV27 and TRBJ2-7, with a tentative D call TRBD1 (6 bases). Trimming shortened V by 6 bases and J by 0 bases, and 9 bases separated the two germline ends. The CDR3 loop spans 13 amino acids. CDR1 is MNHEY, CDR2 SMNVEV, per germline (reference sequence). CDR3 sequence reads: CASSPGHSYEQYF. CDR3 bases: TGTGCCAGCAGCCCGGGACACTCCTACGAGCAGTACTTC.

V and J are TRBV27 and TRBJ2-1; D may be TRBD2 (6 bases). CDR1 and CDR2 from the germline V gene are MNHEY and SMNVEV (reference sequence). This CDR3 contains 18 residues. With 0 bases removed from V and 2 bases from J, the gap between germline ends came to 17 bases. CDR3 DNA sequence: TGTGCCAGCAGTTTATCCCAACCCATTAGCGGTACCTACAATGAGCAGTTCTTC. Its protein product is CASSLSQPISGTYNEQFF.

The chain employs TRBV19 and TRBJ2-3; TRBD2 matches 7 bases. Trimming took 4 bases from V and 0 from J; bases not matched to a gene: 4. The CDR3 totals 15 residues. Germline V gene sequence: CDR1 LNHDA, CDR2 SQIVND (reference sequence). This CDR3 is CASSSGLVSTDTQYF. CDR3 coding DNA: TGTGCCAGTAGTAGCGGACTAGTAAGCACAGATACGCAGTATTTT.

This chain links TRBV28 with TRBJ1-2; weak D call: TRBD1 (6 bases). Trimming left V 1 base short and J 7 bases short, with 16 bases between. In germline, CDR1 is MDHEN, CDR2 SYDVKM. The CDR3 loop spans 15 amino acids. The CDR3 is CASSLSLRGTFGYTF. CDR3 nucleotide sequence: TGTGCCAGCAGTTTATCCCTCAGGGGAACATTTGGCTACACCTTC.

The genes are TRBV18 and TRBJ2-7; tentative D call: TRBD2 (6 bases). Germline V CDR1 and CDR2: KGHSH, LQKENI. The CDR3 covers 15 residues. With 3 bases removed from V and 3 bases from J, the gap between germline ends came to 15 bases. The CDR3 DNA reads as TGTGCCAGCTCACCGCTTCCGGGGGTAAACTACGAGCAGTACTTC. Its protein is CASSPLPGVNYEQYF.

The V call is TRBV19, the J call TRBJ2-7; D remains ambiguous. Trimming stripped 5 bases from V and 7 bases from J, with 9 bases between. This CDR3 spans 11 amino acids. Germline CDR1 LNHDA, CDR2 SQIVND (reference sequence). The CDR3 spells CASSSSREQYF. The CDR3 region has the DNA TGTGCCAGTAGTTCGTCCCGAGAGCAGTACTTC. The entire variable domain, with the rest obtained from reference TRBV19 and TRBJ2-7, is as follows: DGGITQSPKYLFRKEGQNVTLSCEQNLNHDAMYWYRQDPGQGLRLIYYSQIVNDFQKGDIAEGYSVSREKKESFPLTVTSAQKNPTAFYLCASSSSREQYFGPGTRLTVT.

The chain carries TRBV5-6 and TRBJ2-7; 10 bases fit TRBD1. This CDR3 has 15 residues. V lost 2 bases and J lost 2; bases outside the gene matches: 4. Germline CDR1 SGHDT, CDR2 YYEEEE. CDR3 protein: CASSFPGTGAYEQYF. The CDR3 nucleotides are TGTGCCAGCAGCTTCCCCGGGACAGGGGCCTACGAGCAGTACTTC.

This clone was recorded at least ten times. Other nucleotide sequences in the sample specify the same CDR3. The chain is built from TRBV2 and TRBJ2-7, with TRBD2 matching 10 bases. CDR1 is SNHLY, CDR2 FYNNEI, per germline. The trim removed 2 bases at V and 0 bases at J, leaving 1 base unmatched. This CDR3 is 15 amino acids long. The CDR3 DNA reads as TGTGCCAGCAGTGAATCTAGCGGGAGCTCCTACGAGCAGTACTTC. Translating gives CASSESSGSSYEQYF.

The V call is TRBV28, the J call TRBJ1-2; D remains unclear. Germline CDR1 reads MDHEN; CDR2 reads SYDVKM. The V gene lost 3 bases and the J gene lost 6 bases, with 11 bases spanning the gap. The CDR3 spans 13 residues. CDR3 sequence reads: CASSLAQNNGYTF. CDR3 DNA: TGTGCCAGCAGTTTGGCGCAAAATAATGGCTACACCTTC.

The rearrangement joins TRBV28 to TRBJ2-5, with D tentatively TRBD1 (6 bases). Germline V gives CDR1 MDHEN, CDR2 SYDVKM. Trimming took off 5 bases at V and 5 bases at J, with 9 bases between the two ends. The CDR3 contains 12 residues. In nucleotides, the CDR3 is TGTGCCAGCAGTCCCAGGGGTGAGACCCAGTACTTC. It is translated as CASSPRGETQYF.

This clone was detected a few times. This CDR3 is CASSRGLASEQFF. The CDR3 region has the DNA TGTGCCAGCAGCAGGGGACTAGCGAGTGAGCAGTTCTTC. This chain links TRBV11-2 with TRBJ2-1; 10 bases line up with TRBD2. The germline gives CDR1 SGHAT, CDR2 FQNNGV. The CDR3 runs to 13 residues. Germline trimming cut 5 bases from V and 9 bases from J; bases unmatched to any gene: 4.

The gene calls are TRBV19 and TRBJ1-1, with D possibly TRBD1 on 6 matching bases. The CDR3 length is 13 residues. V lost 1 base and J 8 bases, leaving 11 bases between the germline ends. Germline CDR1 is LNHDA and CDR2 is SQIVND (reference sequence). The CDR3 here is CASSIGSGQEAFF. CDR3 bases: TGTGCCAGTAGTATAGGATCTGGACAGGAAGCTTTCTTT.

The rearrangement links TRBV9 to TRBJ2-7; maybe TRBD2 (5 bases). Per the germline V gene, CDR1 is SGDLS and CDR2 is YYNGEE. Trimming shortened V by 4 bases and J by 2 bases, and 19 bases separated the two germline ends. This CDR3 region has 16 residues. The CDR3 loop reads CASSSNGVAPTYEQYF. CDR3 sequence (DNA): TGTGCCAGCAGCTCCAATGGGGTAGCGCCTACCTACGAGCAGTACTTC.

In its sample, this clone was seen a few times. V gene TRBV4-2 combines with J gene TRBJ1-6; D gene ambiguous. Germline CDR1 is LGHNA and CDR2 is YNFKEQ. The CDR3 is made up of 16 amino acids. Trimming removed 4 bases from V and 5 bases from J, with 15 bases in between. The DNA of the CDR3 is TGTGCCAGCAGCCCCGGAGCCTGGAGCGATAATTCACCCCTCCACTTT. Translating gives CASSPGAWSDNSPLHF.

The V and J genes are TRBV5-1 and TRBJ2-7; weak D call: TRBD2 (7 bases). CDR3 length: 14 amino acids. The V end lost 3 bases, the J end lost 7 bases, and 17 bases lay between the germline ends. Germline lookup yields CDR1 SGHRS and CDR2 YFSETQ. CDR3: CASSWGGGEREQYF. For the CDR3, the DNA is TGCGCCAGCAGCTGGGGGGGCGGGGAAAGGGAGCAGTACTTC.

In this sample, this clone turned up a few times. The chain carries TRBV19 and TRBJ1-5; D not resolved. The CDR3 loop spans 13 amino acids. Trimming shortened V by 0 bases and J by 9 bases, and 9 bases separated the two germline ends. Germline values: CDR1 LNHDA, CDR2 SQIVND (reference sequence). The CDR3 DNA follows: TGTGCCAGTAGTATAGATCTGGGAATGCCCCAGCATTTT. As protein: CASSIDLGMPQHF.

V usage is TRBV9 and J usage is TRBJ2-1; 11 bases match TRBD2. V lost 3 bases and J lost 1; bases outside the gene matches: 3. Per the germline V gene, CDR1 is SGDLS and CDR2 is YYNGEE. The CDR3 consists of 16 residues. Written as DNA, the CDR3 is TGTGCCAGCAGCGATACTAGCGGGGGATCCTACAATGAGCAGTTCTTC. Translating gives CASSDTSGGSYNEQFF.

The CDR3 coding sequence is TGTGCCAGCAGCTTAATGGGGAGCTCTGGAAACACCATATATTTT. Translation gives CASSLMGSSGNTIYF. The chain is built from TRBV5-4 and TRBJ1-3; D is unresolved. The CDR3 consists of 15 residues. The V end lost 2 bases, the J end lost 0 bases, and 9 bases lay between the germline ends. The germline CDR1 and CDR2 sequences are SGHNT and YYREEE (reference sequence).

CDR3 in DNA: TGTGCCAGCAGTTCGAGGACAGGGAATATGGTACGGAACACTGAAGCTTTCTTT. Translation: CASSSRTGNMVRNTEAFF. This chain links TRBV6-2 or TRBV6-3 with TRBJ1-1; 8 nucleotides agree with TRBD1. The CDR3 is made up of 18 amino acids. Per the germline V gene, CDR1 is MNHEY and CDR2 is SVGEGT. The ends lost 4 bases at V and 1 base at J; junction bases unmatched: 14.

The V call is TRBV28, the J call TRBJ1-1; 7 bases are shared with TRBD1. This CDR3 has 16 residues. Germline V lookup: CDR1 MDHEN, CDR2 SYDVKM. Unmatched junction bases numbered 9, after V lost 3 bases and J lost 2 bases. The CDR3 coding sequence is TGTGCCAGCAGTTTCCCAAAGGGACAGCTTAACACTGAAGCTTTCTTT. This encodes CASSFPKGQLNTEAFF.

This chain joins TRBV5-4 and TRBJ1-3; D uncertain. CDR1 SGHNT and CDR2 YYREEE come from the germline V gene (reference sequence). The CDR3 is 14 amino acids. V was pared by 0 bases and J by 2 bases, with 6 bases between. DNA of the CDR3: TGTGCCAGCAGCTTGGACCCGGCTGGAAACACCATATATTTT. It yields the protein CASSLDPAGNTIYF.